These T cell receptor beta chains were read from a single sample in a study of tumor-infiltrating lymphocytes in primary liver carcinoma. TCRdb analysed the multiplex PCR reads with MiXCR anew, one entry per CDR3 protein. The sample lists tens of thousands of distinct CDR3 sequences; around 64% were seen once. Source material: liver tumor tissue from sampling region 4. These receptors came from a man aged 40-55 years with primary liver carcinoma and hepatitis B virus infection. Both conserved end residues are part of each CDR3. The D gene is left open where the match is weak. Clone size is shown for a subset of rows, as once, few, many or a class of expanded clone.

j_call: TRBJ2-7; v_call: TRBV4-2; d_call: NA; clone_size: NA; cdr3_aa: CDSSLTGTSYEQYF; cdr3_nt: TGTGACAGCAGCCTTACCGGGACATCCTACGAGCAGTACTTC
j_call: TRBJ2-7; v_call: TRBV12-3/TRBV12-4; d_call: NA; clone_size: once; cdr3_aa: CTSTSIGGPTYEQYF; cdr3_nt: TGTACCAGCACCTCAATCGGGGGTCCCACCTACGAGCAGTACTTC
j_call: TRBJ2-7; v_call: TRBV4-1; d_call: TRBD2; clone_size: NA; cdr3_aa: CAGSQSLAEPLYEQYF; cdr3_nt: TGTGCCGGCAGTCAATCCCTAGCGGAGCCACTTTACGAGCAGTACTTC
j_call: TRBJ1-4; v_call: TRBV7-9; d_call: NA; clone_size: NA; cdr3_aa: CVSSIRQASNEKLFF; cdr3_nt: TGTGTCAGCAGCATCAGACAGGCGAGTAATGAAAAGCTGTTTTTT
j_call: TRBJ1-5; v_call: TRBV11-2; d_call: NA; clone_size: many; cdr3_aa: CASSTGRFPEPQHF; cdr3_nt: TGTGCCAGCAGCACCGGACGGTTTCCCGAGCCCCAGCATTTT
j_call: TRBJ2-2; v_call: TRBV24-1; d_call: NA; clone_size: NA; cdr3_aa: CATSDLGDTGELFF; cdr3_nt: TGTGCCACCAGTGATTTAGGGGACACCGGGGAGCTGTTTTTT
j_call: TRBJ2-7; v_call: TRBV11-2; d_call: NA; clone_size: medium-sized; cdr3_aa: CASSFTLTGNEQYF; cdr3_nt: TGTGCCAGCAGCTTTACACTCACAGGGAACGAGCAGTACTTC
j_call: TRBJ2-1; v_call: TRBV10-3; d_call: NA; clone_size: NA; cdr3_aa: CAISERDNGEQFF; cdr3_nt: TGTGCTATCAGTGAGCGGGACAACGGGGAGCAGTTCTTC
j_call: TRBJ2-3; v_call: TRBV11-2; d_call: NA; clone_size: NA; cdr3_aa: CASSPLADDTRYF; cdr3_nt: TGTGCCAGCAGCCCGCTAGCAGACGATACGCGGTATTTT
j_call: TRBJ1-5; v_call: TRBV28; d_call: NA; clone_size: few; cdr3_aa: CASSLHHFSSANQPQHF; cdr3_nt: TGTGCCAGCAGTTTACATCACTTTTCGAGTGCGAATCAGCCCCAGCATTTT
j_call: TRBJ1-1; v_call: TRBV4-1; d_call: TRBD1; clone_size: NA; cdr3_aa: CASSQDDRGRYTEAFF; cdr3_nt: TGCGCCAGCAGCCAAGATGACAGGGGAAGGTACACTGAAGCTTTCTTT
j_call: TRBJ2-3; v_call: TRBV12-3/TRBV12-4; d_call: NA; clone_size: once; cdr3_aa: CTSSLSACRDTQYF; cdr3_nt: TGTACCAGTAGTTTATCGGCGTGTAGAGATACGCAGTATTTT
j_call: TRBJ2-1; v_call: TRBV25-1; d_call: NA; clone_size: NA; cdr3_aa: CASSPKRVTYNEQFF; cdr3_nt: TGTGCCAGCAGCCCTAAGCGGGTAACCTACAACGAGCAGTTCTTC
j_call: TRBJ1-1; v_call: TRBV6-2/TRBV6-3; d_call: NA; clone_size: many; cdr3_aa: CASSYSIRATEAFF; cdr3_nt: TGTGCCAGCAGTTACTCGATCCGGGCTACTGAAGCTTTCTTT
j_call: TRBJ1-1; v_call: TRBV5-4; d_call: NA; clone_size: many; cdr3_aa: CASRPQGMNTEAFF; cdr3_nt: TGTGCCAGCAGACCGCAGGGGATGAACACTGAAGCTTTCTTT
j_call: TRBJ2-6; v_call: TRBV12-3/TRBV12-4; d_call: NA; clone_size: few; cdr3_aa: CASIRTRLVPGRASGANVLTF; cdr3_nt: TGTGCCAGCATTCGGACCCGACTAGTCCCCGGTCGGGCCTCTGGGGCCAACGTCCTGACTTTC
j_call: TRBJ1-6; v_call: TRBV6-6; d_call: TRBD1; clone_size: NA; cdr3_aa: CASSRGTGKNSPLHF; cdr3_nt: TGTGCCAGCAGTCGAGGGACAGGGAAAAATTCACCCCTCCACTTT
j_call: TRBJ2-1; v_call: TRBV12-3/TRBV12-4; d_call: NA; clone_size: NA; cdr3_aa: CASNFLGTLNELFF; cdr3_nt: TGTGCCAGCAATTTCCTGGGGACCCTCAATGAGCTGTTCTTC
j_call: TRBJ2-7; v_call: TRBV11-2; d_call: TRBD1; clone_size: once; cdr3_aa: CACSSRTGGYEQYF; cdr3_nt: TGTGCCTGCAGTTCTCGGACAGGAGGCTACGAGCAGTACTTC
j_call: TRBJ2-6; v_call: TRBV28; d_call: NA; clone_size: many; cdr3_aa: CASSLPGTGGANVLTF; cdr3_nt: TGTGCCAGCAGTTTACCGGGGACGGGTGGGGCCAACGTCCTGACTTTC
j_call: TRBJ2-1; v_call: TRBV29-1; d_call: NA; clone_size: NA; cdr3_aa: CSVGSRDQQFF; cdr3_nt: TGCAGCGTTGGATCGCGGGATCAGCAGTTCTTC
j_call: TRBJ1-6; v_call: TRBV28; d_call: NA; clone_size: many; cdr3_aa: CASQSGAGDSPLHF; cdr3_nt: TGTGCCAGCCAGTCGGGGGCGGGAGATTCACCCCTCCACTTT
j_call: TRBJ2-7; v_call: TRBV5-1; d_call: NA; clone_size: many; cdr3_aa: CASSFQGKSYEQYF; cdr3_nt: TGCGCCAGCAGTTTTCAGGGAAAAAGCTACGAGCAGTACTTC
j_call: TRBJ2-7; v_call: TRBV11-2; d_call: NA; clone_size: few; cdr3_aa: CASSLVEDHEYEQYF; cdr3_nt: TGTGCCAGCAGCTTAGTGGAGGACCATGAGTACGAGCAGTACTTC
j_call: TRBJ2-7; v_call: TRBV7-2; d_call: TRBD2; clone_size: few; cdr3_aa: CASSLGTSGSYEQYF; cdr3_nt: TGTGCCAGCAGCTTGGGGACTAGCGGGAGCTACGAGCAGTACTTC
j_call: TRBJ2-7; v_call: TRBV12-3/TRBV12-4; d_call: NA; clone_size: NA; cdr3_aa: CVSSLEHEQYF; cdr3_nt: TGTGTCAGCAGCTTAGAACACGAGCAGTACTTC
j_call: TRBJ2-5; v_call: TRBV6-1; d_call: TRBD2; clone_size: NA; cdr3_aa: CTSRVPGLGKGIQYF; cdr3_nt: TGTACCAGCAGAGTCCCGGGACTAGGCAAAGGGATCCAGTACTTC
j_call: TRBJ2-2; v_call: TRBV11-2; d_call: TRBD2; clone_size: NA; cdr3_aa: CASNYGGGNVGELFF; cdr3_nt: TGTGCCAGCAACTACGGGGGGGGGAATGTCGGGGAACTGTTTTTT
j_call: TRBJ2-3; v_call: TRBV6-1; d_call: NA; clone_size: once; cdr3_aa: CASSESTYTQYF; cdr3_nt: TGTGCCAGCAGTGAAAGCACCTATACGCAGTATTTT
j_call: TRBJ2-2; v_call: TRBV10-3; d_call: NA; clone_size: many; cdr3_aa: CAAEEGANTGELFF; cdr3_nt: TGTGCCGCCGAGGAGGGGGCTAACACCGGGGAGCTGTTTTTT
j_call: TRBJ2-5; v_call: TRBV11-2; d_call: NA; clone_size: NA; cdr3_aa: CASSIVLEETQWF; cdr3_nt: TGTGCCAGCAGCATAGTTCTGGAAGAGACCCAGTGGTTC